Shown below are 4 T cell receptor beta chains from a single sample sequenced in a study of blood T cell repertoires in COVID-19 (dated by TCRdb to about 2020). Library preparation employed the immunoSEQ multiplex PCR assay. TCRdb provides this immuneACCESS table in a form limited to in-frame rearrangements. Some clones are lacking; in checked studies, under half of them reflect an unresolved V gene, and why the rest are absent is not known. The sample has 230,000 or so clones on record, about 88% of them singletons. Roughly 2.7% of the sample lies in the top ten. Sequencing was performed on PBMCs or T cells enriched from blood (not recorded which). These receptors came from a woman aged 25 to 39 who had recovered from COVID-19.

This clone was seen a single time. V and J are TRBV19 and TRBJ1-4; no firm D call. The CDR3 is 14 residues long. Between the trimmed V and J ends, which lost 0 bases and 7 bases, there was a span of 9 bases. In germline, CDR1 is LNHDA, CDR2 SQIVND (reference sequence). CDR3 sequence (DNA): TGTGCCAGTAGTATAGAGGCGGAGGGTGAAAAACTGTTTTTT. It yields the protein CASSIEAEGEKLFF.

The V and J genes are TRBV5-1 and TRBJ1-4; 9 bases are a match to TRBD1. CDR1 is SGHRS and CDR2 is YFSETQ in the germline V gene. The CDR3 is 15 residues long. With V trimmed by 0 bases and J by 8 bases, 5 bases remained unmatched. CDR3 nucleotide sequence: TGCGCCAGCAGCTTGGTTGGGACAGGGACCGAAAAACTGTTTTTT. Amino acids: CASSLVGTGTEKLFF.

The chain has TRBV7-3 and TRBJ2-7; 8 bases align to TRBD1. The CDR3 contains 14 residues. Unmatched junction bases numbered 3, after V lost 5 bases and J lost 0 bases. Germline assignment: CDR1 SGHTA and CDR2 FQGTGA. The CDR3 nucleotides read TGTGCCAGCAGCGCCACAGGGGGCTCCTACGAGCAGTACTTC. It yields the protein CASSATGGSYEQYF. The full variable domain, with the rest looked up from reference TRBV7-3 and TRBJ2-7, is GAGVSQTPSNKVTEKGKYVELRCDPISGHTALYWYRQSLGQGPEFLIYFQGTGAADDSGLPNDRFFAVRPEGSVSTLKIQRTERGDSAVYLCASSATGGSYEQYFGPGTRLTVT.

Ten or more counts support this clone. V is TRBV6-4 and J is TRBJ2-1, with 8 bases identical to TRBD1. The CDR3 is 15 residues long. Trimming cost V 0 bases and J 6 bases; bases outside gene matches: 4. Germline V gene lookup returns CDR1 MRHNA and CDR2 SNTAGT. In DNA form, the CDR3 reads TGTGCCAGCAGTGACTCAGGACAGGGTGGCAATGAGCAGTTCTTC. This gives the protein CASSDSGQGGNEQFF.